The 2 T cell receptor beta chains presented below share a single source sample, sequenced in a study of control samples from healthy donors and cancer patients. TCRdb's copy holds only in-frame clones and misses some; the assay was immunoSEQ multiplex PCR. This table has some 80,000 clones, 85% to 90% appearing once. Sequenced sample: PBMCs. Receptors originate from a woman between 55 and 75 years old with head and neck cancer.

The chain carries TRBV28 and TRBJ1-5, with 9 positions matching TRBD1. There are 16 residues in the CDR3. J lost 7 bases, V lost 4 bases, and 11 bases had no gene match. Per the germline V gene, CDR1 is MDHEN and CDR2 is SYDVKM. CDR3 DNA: TGTGCCAGCAGTTATTCGGGACAGGGTGTAACCCAGCCCCAGCATTTT. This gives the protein CASSYSGQGVTQPQHF.

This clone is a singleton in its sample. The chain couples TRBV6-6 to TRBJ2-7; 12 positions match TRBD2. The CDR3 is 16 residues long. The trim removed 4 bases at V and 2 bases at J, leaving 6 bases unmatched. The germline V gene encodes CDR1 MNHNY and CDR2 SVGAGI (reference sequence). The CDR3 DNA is TGTGCCAGCAGTTCCAGACTAGCGGGAGAAGCCTACGAGCAGTACTTC. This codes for CASSSRLAGEAYEQYF.